Listed here are 10 T cell receptor beta chains from one sample, sequenced in a study of shared T cell receptors in the human thymus. Generated by immunoSEQ multiplex PCR, the TCRdb table keeps only in-frame clones and is missing some. This table holds some 700,000 clones, 70% to 90% found once. This sample also belongs to another study, concerning human thymus T cells.

The sequenced sample was thymocytes. These receptor sequences come from a girl under two years old with a congenital heart defect.

This chain links TRBV4-3 with TRBJ1-3, with a tentative D call TRBD1 (5 bases). Trimming pared 0 bases from V and 6 bases from J, leaving 24 bases between. Germline CDR1 is LGHNA and CDR2 is YSLEER. The CDR3 covers 19 residues. The DNA for the CDR3 is TGCGCCAGCAGCCAAGAGTACGGGTTAGGGGCGGAATGCGTAAACACCATATATTTT. Translation: CASSQEYGLGAECVNTIYF.

V and J are TRBV27 and TRBJ1-6; D perhaps matches TRBD1 (6 bases). This CDR3 has 14 residues. Between the trimmed V and J ends, which lost 2 bases and 5 bases, there was a span of 7 bases. In germline, CDR1 is MNHEY, CDR2 SMNVEV (reference sequence). The CDR3 here is CASSLQGNNSPLHF. CDR3 DNA sequence: TGTGCCAGCAGTTTACAGGGGAATAATTCACCCCTCCACTTT.

This chain connects TRBV28 to TRBJ1-5, with D tentatively TRBD1 (5 bases). The CDR3 is 14 residues long. Trimming removed 4 bases at V and 7 bases at J, with 14 bases between. Germline CDR1 MDHEN, CDR2 SYDVKM. The DNA of the CDR3 is TGTGCCAGCAGTTCTCGGGGGGGAACGCAGCCCCAGCATTTT. Amino acids: CASSSRGGTQPQHF.

This clone is a singleton in its sample. The rearrangement joins TRBV4-1 to TRBJ1-4; no clear D. V dropped 4 bases and J dropped 7 bases, with 7 bases sitting between them. The CDR3 contains 12 residues. Germline V lookup: CDR1 MGHRA, CDR2 YSYEKL. In DNA form, the CDR3 reads TGCGCCAGCAGCCTACGGAGTGAAAAACTGTTTTTT. Protein: CASSLRSEKLFF.

The gene calls are TRBV7-6 and TRBJ1-1, with TRBD1 as a possible D gene (5 bases). Germline CDR1 SGHVS, CDR2 FNYEAQ. V lost 1 base, J lost 4 bases, and 19 bases lay in between. The CDR3 spans 17 residues. In DNA form, the CDR3 reads TGTGCCAGCAGCTTAGGCCCCCGGCGGGGGGAGGGCACTGAAGCTTTCTTT. Amino acid sequence: CASSLGPRRGEGTEAFF.

This chain links TRBV14 with TRBJ1-2; 8 bases are a match to TRBD1. CDR3 length: 17 residues. Germline V gene lookup returns CDR1 SGHDN and CDR2 FVKESK. V lost 4 bases and J lost 4; bases outside the gene matches: 14. The CDR3 nucleotides are TGTGCCAGCAGCCCCCACACTGACAGGGGAGGCGCCTATGGCTACACCTTC. Protein sequence: CASSPHTDRGGAYGYTF.

The gene calls are TRBV18 and TRBJ2-1; 8 nucleotides match TRBD1. Trimming cost V 3 bases and J 4 bases; bases outside gene matches: 5. The CDR3 is 15 amino acids. Germline V gene data show CDR1 as KGHSH and CDR2 as LQKENI. In DNA form, the CDR3 reads TGTGCCAGCTCACCGAAAGACAGGGGTTACAATGAGCAGTTCTTC. Protein product: CASSPKDRGYNEQFF.

J is TRBJ2-5 and V is TRBV4-1; the D gene is possibly TRBD1 (6 bases). The V gene's germline CDR1 is MGHRA and CDR2 YSYEKL. This CDR3 has 13 amino acids. Trimming pared 0 bases from V and 6 bases from J, leaving 8 bases between. CDR3 DNA sequence: TGCGCCAGCAGCCAAGATAGGGGGAAGACCCAGTACTTC. Translating gives CASSQDRGKTQYF.

The V gene is TRBV7-9, the J gene TRBJ2-7; D unresolved. This CDR3 is built from 13 residues. Germline V gene sequence: CDR1 SEHNR, CDR2 FQNEAQ (reference sequence). Trimming cost V 0 bases and J 4 bases, with 7 bases left between them. This chain's CDR3 is CASSLAAEYEQYF. CDR3 coding DNA: TGTGCCAGCAGCTTAGCGGCAGAATACGAGCAGTACTTC.

This rearrangement joins TRBV7-3 to TRBJ1-1; D is perhaps TRBD1 (6 bases). The CDR3 spans 17 residues. Per germline, CDR1 SGHTA and CDR2 FQGTGA. Trimming removed 0 bases at V and 0 bases at J, with 14 bases between. CDR3 in amino acids: CASSLTGGRDMNTEAFF. The CDR3 coding sequence is TGTGCCAGCAGCTTAACGGGAGGGAGGGACATGAACACTGAAGCTTTCTTT. Together with reference TRBV7-3 and TRBJ1-1, the CDR3 gives the full variable domain: GAGVSQTPSNKVTEKGKYVELRCDPISGHTALYWYRQSLGQGPEFLIYFQGTGAADDSGLPNDRFFAVRPEGSVSTLKIQRTERGDSAVYLCASSLTGGRDMNTEAFFGQGTRLTVV.